The clone carrying this T cell receptor (beta chain) was counted a single time. Per the original data handling: Quantification of nucleated cells was approximated via reference gene primer amplification. The assay was immunoSEQ multiplex PCR, and TCRdb's table has in-frame clones only and misses some. D and trimming were read from the DNA, whereas the V and J calls and clone size are those reported in that table. The data show some 530,000 clones, roughly 88% seen once. These data originate in a study of blood T cell repertoires in COVID-19. Study overall: Spain, Italy and the United States supplied samples that represented acute and convalescent COVID-19. T cells, B-cell-depleted T cells, or PBMCs supplied cDNA or gDNA.

Deletions cut 8 bases from V and 0 bases from J, with 9 bases between. CDR3 length equals 14 residues. Germline V gene data show CDR1 as KGHDR and CDR2 as SFDVKD. This receptor was identified in a human donor in a cohort sampled during active COVID-19. Source material: peripheral blood. The chain recombines TRBV24-1 with TRBJ2-2; D gene uncertain. The CDR3 sequence: CATTGWPNTGELFF. CDR3 DNA: TGTGCCACCACCGGGTGGCCGAACACCGGGGAGCTGTTTTTT.